Listed below are T cell receptor beta chains from one sample, sequenced in a study of T cells in Graves' hyperthyroidism and ophthalmopathy. One entry per CDR3 protein results from TCRdb running MiXCR on the multiplex PCR reads. The data contain around 530,000 distinct CDR3 sequences, roughly a sixth of them singletons. Sequencing was performed on blood. These receptors were obtained from a woman aged 18-29 years with Graves' ophthalmopathy. CDR3s include the opening cysteine and the closing phenylalanine or tryptophan. D genes are given only for firm matches. Clone size appears in some rows only: once, few, many, or a class for an expanded clone.

TRBJ1-5	NA	TRBV27	NA	TGTGCCAGCAGTGAGGGGACTCAGCCCCAGCATTTT	CASSEGTQPQHF
TRBJ2-1	NA	TRBV30	TRBD2	TGTGCCTGGAGTGCCACTAGCGCAAATGAGCAGTTCTTC	CAWSATSANEQFF
TRBJ2-3	NA	TRBV24-1	TRBD1	TGTGCCACCAGTGACCAGGACAGGGGGACAGATACGCAGTATTTT	CATSDQDRGTDTQYF
TRBJ2-1	many	TRBV12-3/TRBV12-4	TRBD1	TGTGCCAGCAGCCGTGACAGGGCTCGGGGTGAGCAGTTCTTC	CASSRDRARGEQFF
TRBJ2-2	many	TRBV18	NA	TGTGCCAGCTCGGAAGGAAGGAGCGGGAACACCGGGGAGCTGTTTTTT	CASSEGRSGNTGELFF
TRBJ2-5	NA	TRBV6-1	NA	TGTGCCAGCAGGCGGACAAACCCAGTCGGGACCCAGTACTTC	CASRRTNPVGTQYF
TRBJ2-5	NA	TRBV5-8	TRBD2	TGTGCCAGCAGCCCCGGCAGGACTAGCGGGATTCAAGAGACCCAGTACTTC	CASSPGRTSGIQETQYF
TRBJ2-1	many	TRBV20-1	TRBD1	TGCAGTGCTAGAGGGTGGGACAGGGGCTCCTACAATGAGCAGTTCTTC	CSARGWDRGSYNEQFF
TRBJ2-5	many	TRBV7-2	TRBD2	TGTGCCAGCAGCTTAGTACCAGTGACTAGCACCAACTGGGAGACCCAGTACTTC	CASSLVPVTSTNWETQYF
TRBJ2-7	many	TRBV27	NA	TGTGCCAGCAGTCACTGGATGCGGGAAGGCTCCTACGAGCAGTACTTC	CASSHWMREGSYEQYF
TRBJ2-7	many	TRBV6-1	NA	TGTGCCAGCAGTGAGGGGACTCTCGAAGGGAACGAGCAGTACTTC	CASSEGTLEGNEQYF
TRBJ2-4	NA	TRBV5-4	NA	TGTGCCAGCAGCTCTGGGGGCTATGGGACAGCCAAAAACATTCAGTACTTC	CASSSGGYGTAKNIQYF
TRBJ2-5	NA	TRBV7-2	TRBD2	TGTGCCAGCAGTTGGGGACTAGCGGAGGTAGAGACCCAGTACTTC	CASSWGLAEVETQYF
TRBJ2-7	NA	TRBV28	NA	TGTGCCAGCAGTTTCACAAAAACAGGGTCCCTTAGGGAGCAGTACTTC	CASSFTKTGSLREQYF
TRBJ1-2	few	TRBV29-1	NA	TGCAGCGTTGCCGACTATGGCTACACCTTC	CSVADYGYTF
TRBJ1-2	many	TRBV6-2/TRBV6-3	TRBD1	TGTGCCAGCAGGGCGGGACAGTTGAACTATGGCTACACCTTC	CASRAGQLNYGYTF
TRBJ1-1	many	TRBV27	TRBD1	TGTGCCAGCAGGGGTGACAGGGTTACCACTGAAGCTTTCTTT	CASRGDRVTTEAFF
TRBJ2-5	few	TRBV6-2/TRBV6-3	TRBD1	TGTGCCAGCAGTGACGGGACAGACTACTTC	CASSDGTDYF
TRBJ2-5	NA	TRBV10-3	NA	TGTGCCATCAGTGTATTGCAGGGAGAGACCCAGTACTTC	CAISVLQGETQYF
TRBJ2-5	many	TRBV14	TRBD2	TGTGCCAGCAGCCAAGATGTCAGCGGGAGTTATTCCGAGACCCAGTACTTC	CASSQDVSGSYSETQYF
TRBJ2-1	many	TRBV28	TRBD2	TGTGCCAGCAGTTTTAGCGGGAGCATGCCTGAGCAGTTCTTC	CASSFSGSMPEQFF
TRBJ1-4	NA	TRBV27	NA	TGTGCCAGCAGCCGACGGGCCGGGGGTCAAACTAATGAAAAACTGTTTTTT	CASSRRAGGQTNEKLFF
TRBJ2-7	many	TRBV9	NA	TGTGCCAGCAGCGCCGATAACTACGAGCAGTACTTC	CASSADNYEQYF
TRBJ2-7	NA	TRBV30	TRBD2	TGTGCCTGGAGGTTCAGCGGGGGGCCCTACGAGCAGTACTTC	CAWRFSGGPYEQYF
TRBJ2-7	few	TRBV29-1	TRBD1	TGCAGCGTTGAAGGGGACAGGGGAGAGCAGTACTTC	CSVEGDRGEQYF
TRBJ2-7	few	TRBV14	NA	TGTGCCAGCAGCCAGATGAGACTAGACGGCCACGAGCAGTACTTC	CASSQMRLDGHEQYF
TRBJ2-5	many	TRBV12-3/TRBV12-4	TRBD2	TGTGCCAGCAGCTGGTTTGGTAGCGGGAGGGGACAAGAGACCCAGTACTTC	CASSWFGSGRGQETQYF
TRBJ1-1	many	TRBV20-1	TRBD1	TGCAGTGCCGCCCCCACCGGGACAGCCAACACTGAAGCTTTCTTT	CSAAPTGTANTEAFF
TRBJ2-4	once	TRBV6-2/TRBV6-3	NA	TGTGCCAGCAGTTACGTCGCTCTAGCCAAAAACATTCAGTACTTC	CASSYVALAKNIQYF
TRBJ1-1	NA	TRBV10-3	TRBD1	TGTGCCATCAGTGAGTCCAGGGGACAGAGAAACACTGAAGCTTTCTTT	CAISESRGQRNTEAFF
TRBJ1-2	NA	TRBV9	TRBD1	TGTGCCAGCAGCGTAGGGACAGGTGATGGCTACACCTTC	CASSVGTGDGYTF
TRBJ1-5	many	TRBV30	TRBD1	TGTGCCTGGAGTAGGGACAGCTATCAGCCCCAGCATTTT	CAWSRDSYQPQHF
TRBJ2-3	NA	TRBV20-1	NA	TGCAGTGCTAGCCGGGGGCAAGATACGCAGTATTTT	CSASRGQDTQYF
TRBJ2-7	NA	TRBV15	NA	TGTGCCACCAGCAGAGGTAGCGATTACGAGCAGTACTTC	CATSRGSDYEQYF
TRBJ2-1	many	TRBV20-1	TRBD2	TGCAGTGCTAGCACCGGGACTAGCATCAATGAGCAGTTCTTC	CSASTGTSINEQFF
TRBJ2-5	few	TRBV6-5	TRBD1	TGTGCCAGCAGTTACTCGCACAGGGGGATGAACTGGGAGTACTTC	CASSYSHRGMNWEYF
TRBJ1-1	NA	TRBV4-1	NA	TGCGCCAGCAGCCAAGTCGGGGGAAGGGCTGAAGCTTTCTTT	CASSQVGGRAEAFF
TRBJ1-2	few	TRBV30	TRBD1	TGTGCCTGCCAACAGACAGGGGGCGCGGTTGGCTACACCTTC	CACQQTGGAVGYTF
TRBJ1-1	NA	TRBV9	TRBD1	TGTGCCAGCAGCGTACCACAGGGGGCGAACACTGAAGCTTTCTTT	CASSVPQGANTEAFF
TRBJ1-1	many	TRBV18	TRBD1	TGTGCCAGCTCACCACAACCGACAGGGGTGACTGAAGCTTTCTTT	CASSPQPTGVTEAFF
TRBJ2-1	many	TRBV28	TRBD1	TGTGCCAGCAGTCTGGGACAGGCGTCTCTCAATGAGCAGTTCTTC	CASSLGQASLNEQFF
TRBJ1-1	NA	TRBV30	NA	TGTGCCTGGAGTGACCCAACCGATGGTGAAGCTTTCTTT	CAWSDPTDGEAFF
TRBJ1-4	few	TRBV27	NA	TGTGCCAGCAGTTTAATAGGGGCAACTAATGAAAAACTGTTTTTT	CASSLIGATNEKLFF
TRBJ1-5	many	TRBV7-9	TRBD1	TGTGCCAGCAGTTTAGGGGGCCTCGGGAATCAGCCCCAGCATTTT	CASSLGGLGNQPQHF
TRBJ1-4	many	TRBV13	NA	TGTGCCAGCAGCTCCGGGACGGATAATGAAAAACTGTTTTTT	CASSSGTDNEKLFF
TRBJ2-7	many	TRBV30	NA	TGTGCCTGGAGTGTAAGCCCCGATCCTTCCTACGAGCAGTACTTC	CAWSVSPDPSYEQYF
TRBJ1-2	many	TRBV28	NA	TGTGCCAGCACCGCCTCGGGTCACTATGGCTACACCTTC	CASTASGHYGYTF
TRBJ1-3	few	TRBV3-1	NA	TGTGCCAGCACCTCGATGACAGCGAGCTCTGGAAACACCATATATTTT	CASTSMTASSGNTIYF